The clone carrying this TCR beta chain was detected ten times or more. Its matching antigen is unknown. After removal of 3 bases from V and 13 bases from J, the junction contained 20 bases not matched to a gene. Germline CDR1 and CDR2: ENHRY and SYGVKD. This CDR3 comprises 17 residues. Ophthalmopathy in the patients scored at least 3 on Clinical Activity Score and at least 4 on NOSPECS grade, lasting under 3 months. Orbital computed tomography, thyroid ultrasound, serum thyroxine and TRAb, and clinical symptoms together informed the diagnoses. The PBMCs were taken from more than 8 ml of fresh peripheral blood. The sample originates from a study of T cells in Graves' hyperthyroidism and ophthalmopathy. Whole-study findings and limits: Ophthalmopathy got predicted by the model a median 6.5 months before its onset.

Amplification targeted TCR beta CDR3 regions from RNA transcripts. A first-round RT-PCR of the TCR CDR3 used the HTBI primer set. One entry per CDR3 protein results from TCRdb running MiXCR on the multiplex PCR reads. This table holds some 320,000 distinct CDR3 sequences, roughly an eighth found once. This TCR was recovered from a woman between 40 and 55 years old with Graves' ophthalmopathy. What was sequenced was blood. The chain recombines TRBV10-3 with TRBJ2-1; 8 bases are a match to TRBD2. The DNA for the CDR3 is TGTGCCATCAGTGATTCTTCGGGGCGACGAAGCGGGAGTTCTCAGTTCTTC. This gives the protein CAISDSSGRRSGSSQFF.